What follows are 10 T cell receptor beta chains derived from one specimen sequenced in a study of T cell responses to AZD1222 COVID-19 vaccine. The table came from immunoSEQ multiplex PCR; TCRdb's copy has only in-frame clones and leaves some out. The repertoire holds some 140,000 clones, with roughly 90% as singletons. The material sequenced was peripheral blood, taken on day 0 of AZD1222 vaccination. The source of these receptors is an adult in good health.

This clone appeared a few times. This rearrangement joins TRBV5-1 to TRBJ2-7; 8 nucleotides match TRBD2. The CDR3 spans 19 residues. The germline V gene has CDR1 SGHRS and CDR2 YFSETQ. Trimming took 3 bases from V and 2 from J; bases not matched to a gene: 19. The CDR3 DNA sequence: TGCGCCAGCAGCTCCCGGGGGGGGTTGCAGAATCATCACCCCTACGAGCAGTACTTC. This translates into CASSSRGGLQNHHPYEQYF.

This chain joins TRBV11-3 and TRBJ2-3; a possible D gene is TRBD2 (5 bases). Between the trimmed V and J ends, which lost 3 bases and 7 bases, there was a span of 14 bases. The CDR3 sequence is 14 residues long. CDR1 is SGHNT and CDR2 is YENEEA in the germline V gene. The DNA of the CDR3 is TGTGCCAGCAGCTTCCCCCGAGGGCCTAATACGCAGTATTTT. It translates to CASSFPRGPNTQYF.

This sequence joins TRBV15 and TRBJ2-1; D is uncertain. This CDR3 contains 15 residues. The V and J ends lost 3 bases and 0 bases respectively, with 9 bases between them. Germline V CDR1 and CDR2: LNHNV, YYDKDF (reference sequence). The CDR3 DNA reads TGTGCCACCAGCAGCGCACGGACCTCCTACAATGAGCAGTTCTTC. Translating it yields CATSSARTSYNEQFF.

The rearrangement joins TRBV14 to TRBJ2-5, with D hard to call. Trimming pared 4 bases from V and 10 bases from J, leaving 19 bases between. CDR3 size: 14 residues. From germline, CDR1 is SGHDN and CDR2 FVKESK. The CDR3 nucleotides read TGTGCCAGCAGCCTCTCAAAGGTCCCGAGAGACCAGTACTTC. Its protein is CASSLSKVPRDQYF.

V and J are TRBV3-1 (or the pseudogene TRBV3-2) and TRBJ2-3; 8 positions agree with TRBD1. Germline V gene sequence: CDR1 LGHDT, CDR2 YNNKEL (reference sequence). V was pared by 2 bases and J by 0 bases, with 4 bases of the junction left unmatched. The CDR3 sequence is 16 residues long. The CDR3 sequence is CASSQRTGSSTDTQYF. The DNA of the CDR3 is TGTGCCAGCAGCCAAAGGACAGGGTCTAGCACAGATACGCAGTATTTT.

This clone was observed once. This chain connects TRBV9 to TRBJ1-5; D unclear. Germline CDR1 reads SGDLS; CDR2 reads YYNGEE. Trimming stripped 4 bases from V and 3 bases from J, with 14 bases between. This CDR3 region has 15 residues. The CDR3 loop is CASSTGASFNQPQHF. CDR3 DNA sequence: TGTGCCAGCAGCACTGGCGCCAGCTTCAATCAGCCCCAGCATTTT.

The chain recombines TRBV6-6 with TRBJ1-6; the D gene is possibly TRBD1 (6 bases). From germline, CDR1 is MNHNY and CDR2 SVGAGI (reference sequence). This CDR3 comprises 14 residues. Trimming removed 8 bases from V and 9 bases from J, with 17 bases in between. CDR3 residues: CASVALGGTSPLHF. The CDR3 bases are TGTGCCAGCGTAGCATTAGGGGGGACTTCACCCCTCCACTTT.

The rearrangement links TRBV19 to TRBJ1-6; 8 bases fit TRBD1. Germline CDR1 and CDR2: LNHDA and SQIVND (reference sequence). V was clipped by 4 bases and J by 7 bases; unmatched bases: 6. The CDR3 spans 15 residues. The CDR3 region is CASSRGTGLNSPLHF. CDR3 sequence (DNA): TGTGCCAGTAGTAGGGGGACAGGACTCAATTCACCCCTCCACTTT.

The chain links TRBV5-4 to TRBJ2-3, with unresolved D. Trimming left V 1 base short and J 4 bases short, with 4 bases between. The length of the CDR3 is 12 residues. The germline V gene has CDR1 SGHNT and CDR2 YYREEE (reference sequence). The CDR3 DNA reads as TGTGCCAGCAGCTTGTCATCAGATACGCAGTATTTT. Encoded protein: CASSLSSDTQYF.

The chain couples TRBV9 to TRBJ1-3; a possible D gene is TRBD1 (6 bases). CDR3 size: 17 residues. Trimming removed 4 bases at V and 0 bases at J, with 17 bases between. CDR1 is SGDLS and CDR2 is YYNGEE in the germline V gene. The CDR3 here is CASSPRGGADSGNTIYF. The CDR3 nucleotides read TGTGCCAGCAGCCCCCGAGGGGGGGCGGACTCTGGAAACACCATATATTTT.